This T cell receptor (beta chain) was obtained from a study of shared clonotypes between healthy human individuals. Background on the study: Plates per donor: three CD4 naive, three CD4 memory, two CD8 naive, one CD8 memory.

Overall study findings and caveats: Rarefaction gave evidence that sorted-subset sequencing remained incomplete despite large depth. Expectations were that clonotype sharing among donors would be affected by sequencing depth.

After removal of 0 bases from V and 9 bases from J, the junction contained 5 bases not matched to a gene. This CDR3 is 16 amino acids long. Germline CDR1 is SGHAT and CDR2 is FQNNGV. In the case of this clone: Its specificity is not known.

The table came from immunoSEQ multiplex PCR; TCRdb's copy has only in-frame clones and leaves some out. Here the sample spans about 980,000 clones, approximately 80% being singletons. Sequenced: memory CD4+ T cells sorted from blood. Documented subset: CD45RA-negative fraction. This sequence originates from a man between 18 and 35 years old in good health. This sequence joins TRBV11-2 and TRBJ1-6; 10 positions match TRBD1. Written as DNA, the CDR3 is TGTGCCAGCAGCTTAGAGGGACAGGGGAGGGGTTCACCCCTCCACTTT. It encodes CASSLEGQGRGSPLHF.